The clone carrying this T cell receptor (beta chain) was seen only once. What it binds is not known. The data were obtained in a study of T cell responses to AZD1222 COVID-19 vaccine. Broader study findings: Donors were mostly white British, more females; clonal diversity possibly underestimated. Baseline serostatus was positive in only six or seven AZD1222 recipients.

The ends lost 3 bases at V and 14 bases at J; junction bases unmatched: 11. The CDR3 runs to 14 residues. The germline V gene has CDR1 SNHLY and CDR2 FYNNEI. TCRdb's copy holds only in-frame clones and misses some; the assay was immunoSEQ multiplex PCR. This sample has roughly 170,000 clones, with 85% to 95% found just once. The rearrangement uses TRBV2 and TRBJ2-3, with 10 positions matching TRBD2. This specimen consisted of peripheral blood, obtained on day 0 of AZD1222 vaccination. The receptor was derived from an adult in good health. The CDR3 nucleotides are TGTGCCAGCAGTGAGACTCAGCGGGCTAGCGGGGGGTATTTT. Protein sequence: CASSETQRASGGYF. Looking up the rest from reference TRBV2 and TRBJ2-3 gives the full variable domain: EPEVTQTPSHQVTQMGQEVILRCVPISNHLYFYWYRQILGQKVEFLVSFYNNEISEKSEIFDDQFSVERPDGSNFTLKIRSTKLEDSAMYFCASSETQRASGGYFGPGTRLTVL.